This TCR beta chain was identified in a study of shared clonotypes between healthy human individuals. This clone came up a few times. The method was immunoSEQ multiplex PCR; TCRdb's version includes in-frame clones alone and lacks a portion of them. The sample has roughly 700,000 clones, approximately 74% seen once. The TCR comes from a woman aged 25 to 39 in good health. Sequenced: memory CD4+ T cells sorted from blood. The subset denotes: CD45RA-negative fraction.

The CDR3 bases are TGCGCCAGCAGCTTGGCCACAAAAGCGGGAGTGATTAGCAATGAGCAGTTCTTC. This translates into CASSLATKAGVISNEQFF. This rearrangement joins TRBV5-1 to TRBJ2-1; 8 bases fit TRBD2. Germline CDR1 and CDR2: SGHRS and YFSETQ. Trimming cost V 0 bases and J 6 bases; bases outside gene matches: 14. This CDR3 has 18 residues.